Sequencing of this T cell receptor (beta chain) was carried out in a study of cytomegalovirus exposure and HLA in healthy donors. The CDR3 is 15 residues long. Trimming took off 3 bases at V and 5 bases at J, with 15 bases between the two ends. Germline CDR1 and CDR2: KGHSH and LQKENI. This clone was detected only a few times. The table came from immunoSEQ multiplex PCR; TCRdb's copy has only in-frame clones and leaves some out. The sample includes a few hundred thousand clones, over 80% of them seen just once. The TCR comes from a woman in her 30s in good health and CMV-seropositive. The sample consisted of PBMCs. This chain joins TRBV18 and TRBJ2-3; TRBD1 or TRBD2 may be the D gene (5 bases each). The CDR3 DNA follows: TGTGCCAGCTCACCCGGGTCCGGGGCCCGAGATACGCAGTATTTT. Protein: CASSPGSGARDTQYF.